The rows below give T cell receptor beta chains drawn from one sample of a study of a mutant IDH1 vaccine in newly diagnosed glioma. Their antigen targets remain unknown. TCRdb keeps only in-frame clones here, not all; method: immunoSEQ multiplex PCR. The table lists about 64,000 clones, about 88% of them singletons, with more than 7.5% in the top ten. This material consisted of PBMCs, taken from a glioma patient whose treatment included an IDH1 peptide vaccine. These receptors were collected from a woman between 50 and 59 years old with glioma. The CDR3 runs from the conserved cysteine through the conserved F or W. A D gene is named only where the DNA matches it firmly. Size tells how often a clone was seen (once, few, many) or the class of an expanded clone, and some rows leave it out.

>NA|TRBJ1-4|TRBV7-2|once
TGTGCCAGCAGCCCCGGGGCGGGGGGGATCGAAAAACTGTTTTTT
CASSPGAGGIEKLFF
>NA|TRBJ2-3|TRBV9|few
TGTGCCAGCAACACAGATACGCAGTATTTT
CASNTDTQYF
>TRBD1|TRBJ2-2|TRBV19|once
TGTGCCACCGCAGACAGGGGACAATACACCGGGGAGCTGTTTTTT
CATADRGQYTGELFF
>NA|TRBJ1-1|TRBV7-8|NA
TGTGCCAGCAGCCCTACTAACGTGGGGAGCACTGAAGCTTTCTTT
CASSPTNVGSTEAFF
>NA|TRBJ2-7|TRBV30|NA
TGTGCCTGGAGTGTCGGGGCAGGGGGGTACGAGCAGTACTTC
CAWSVGAGGYEQYF
>NA|TRBJ1-4|TRBV4-2|NA
TGTGCCAGCAGCCAAAAAAGCTCGGGGTACGGGGAAAAACTGTTTTTT
CASSQKSSGYGEKLFF
>NA|TRBJ1-2|TRBV10-3|once
TGTGCCATCAGTGAGTCGGCTCCTAACTATGGCTACACCTTC
CAISESAPNYGYTF
>NA|TRBJ2-1|TRBV2|NA
TGTGCCAGCAGCCTCATAATCTTGCCAGGGGTCCTAAATGAGCAGTTCTTC
CASSLIILPGVLNEQFF
>TRBD2|TRBJ2-7|TRBV19|NA
TGTGCCAGTAGGGAAGCGGGGGAGCCCTTCTACGAGCAGTACTTC
CASREAGEPFYEQYF
>NA|TRBJ1-5|TRBV5-6|NA
TGTGCCAGCAGCTTGGTCGGTCAGCCCCAGCATTTT
CASSLVGQPQHF
>NA|TRBJ2-5|TRBV7-2|NA
TGTGCCAGCAGCGTAGCCCCCCTACAAGAGACCCAGTACTTC
CASSVAPLQETQYF
>NA|TRBJ1-1|TRBV14|NA
TGTGCCAGCAGCCCTGTGAGATACACTGAAGCTTTCTTT
CASSPVRYTEAFF
>NA|TRBJ1-1|TRBV14|once
TGTGCCAGCAGCGAACGACGGTCCATGAACACTGAAGCTTTCTTT
CASSERRSMNTEAFF
>TRBD1|TRBJ2-7|TRBV5-1|NA
TGCGCCAGCAGCCGTAAAACCTCGGGACAGGGCTCCTACGAGCAGTACTTC
CASSRKTSGQGSYEQYF
>TRBD1|TRBJ2-7|TRBV9|NA
TGTGCCAGCAGCGCAGGGGGACAGGGATACGAGCAGTACTTC
CASSAGGQGYEQYF
>NA|TRBJ1-6|TRBV4-1|once
TGCGCCAGCAGCCAAGAGTCCGGGACATTAAATTCACCCCTCCACTTT
CASSQESGTLNSPLHF
>NA|TRBJ2-2|TRBV6-1|NA
TGTGCCAGCAAGAAGTTTTCAGGTACCGGGGAGCTGTTTTTT
CASKKFSGTGELFF
>NA|TRBJ1-2|TRBV10-3|NA
TGTGCCATCAGTGGGATATCCAACTATGGCTACACCTTC
CAISGISNYGYTF
>NA|TRBJ1-1|TRBV19|few
TGTGCCAGTAGTCGTTCAGAGAACACTGAAGCTTTCTTT
CASSRSENTEAFF
>TRBD2|TRBJ2-5|TRBV7-3|NA
TGTGCCAGCAGCTTATTGCCCGGGGAGGGAGGAGAGACCCAGTACTTC
CASSLLPGEGGETQYF
>NA|TRBJ1-5|TRBV19|NA
TGTGCCAGTAGTACAACAGGGCGTTCTCAGCCCCAGCATTTT
CASSTTGRSQPQHF
>NA|TRBJ1-1|TRBV7-9|few
TGTGCCAGCAGCTTAGCAGGGATGAACACTGAAGCTTTCTTT
CASSLAGMNTEAFF
>TRBD1|TRBJ2-7|TRBV9|NA
TGTGCCAGCAGCCGAGGACAGGGGAGCTCCTACGAGCAGTACTTC
CASSRGQGSSYEQYF
>NA|TRBJ1-6|TRBV7-9|NA
TGTGCCAGCAGCGCTCCCGCGGATCCCCGTAATTCACCCCTCCACTTT
CASSAPADPRNSPLHF
>NA|TRBJ1-1|TRBV7-9|NA
TGTGCCAGCAGCTCCCCCCCCTTGAACACTGAAGCTTTCTTT
CASSSPPLNTEAFF
>NA|TRBJ1-1|TRBV11-2|NA
TGTGCCAGCAGCTTAGAGCTGGGGGCGAACACTGAAGCTTTCTTT
CASSLELGANTEAFF
>TRBD2|TRBJ2-3|TRBV9|once
TGTGCCAGCAGCGCAGGGACTAGCGGTTACACAGATACGCAGTATTTT
CASSAGTSGYTDTQYF
>NA|TRBJ2-3|TRBV5-4|NA
TGTGCCAGCAGCTTGGCCGGGGCTAGCGTGAGGGCGCAGTATTTT
CASSLAGASVRAQYF
>NA|TRBJ2-2|TRBV13|NA
TGTGCCAGCAGCCCCTACCTAGGGGGGCGCGCCGGGGAGCTGTTTTTT
CASSPYLGGRAGELFF
>TRBD1|TRBJ1-1|TRBV19|NA
TGTGCCAGTAGTCCGGACAGGGATCGCGGCACTGAAGCTTTCTTT
CASSPDRDRGTEAFF
>NA|TRBJ1-4|TRBV9|NA
TGTGCCAGCAGCCACACTCAGGGGACTAATGAAAAACTGTTTTTT
CASSHTQGTNEKLFF
>NA|TRBJ2-5|TRBV5-1|once
TGCGCCAGCAGCGCCCTCTCCTTTCCATCAGGGGCCTCAAGGACCCAGTACTTC
CASSALSFPSGASRTQYF
>TRBD1|TRBJ2-7|TRBV28|NA
TGTGCCAGCAGTTTAGGAGGACAGGGGGACCACGAGCAGTACTTC
CASSLGGQGDHEQYF
>NA|TRBJ2-2|TRBV7-6|NA
TGTGCCAGCAGCGCCCTGACTAGCACCGGGGAGCTGTTTTTT
CASSALTSTGELFF
>NA|TRBJ1-3|TRBV19|NA
TGTGCCAGTAGCTTCGGTCTCGCGAGCGGGAACACCATATATTTT
CASSFGLASGNTIYF
>NA|TRBJ1-5|TRBV7-8|NA
TGTGCCAGCAGCACCGACAGCCGTTATCAGCCCCAGCATTTT
CASSTDSRYQPQHF
>NA|TRBJ1-6|TRBV19|NA
TGTGCCAGTAAGCAGGGTGGTTCACCCCTCCACTTT
CASKQGGSPLHF
>NA|TRBJ1-5|TRBV6-6|NA
TGTGCCAGCGGTCATCAGCCCCAGCATTTT
CASGHQPQHF
>TRBD1|TRBJ1-5|TRBV19|NA
TGTGCCAGTAGTATAGGGCCCGACAGGGAACAGCCCCAGCATTTT
CASSIGPDREQPQHF
>NA|TRBJ1-1|TRBV19|NA
TGTGCCAGTAGTATAAAACACAGGCTCCTAAACACTGAAGCTTTCTTT
CASSIKHRLLNTEAFF
>NA|TRBJ1-1|TRBV7-2|NA
TGTGCCAGCAGCCAAGGAGGCAGCCGGTACACTGAAGCTTTCTTT
CASSQGGSRYTEAFF
>TRBD1|TRBJ1-2|TRBV7-9|once
TGTGCCAGCAGCTATAAAACCGGGACAGTTAACTATGGCTACACCTTC
CASSYKTGTVNYGYTF
>TRBD2|TRBJ2-4|TRBV7-2|NA
TGTGCCAGCACCGATCTGGGGGGGGGCATTCAGTACTTC
CASTDLGGGIQYF
>NA|TRBJ2-3|TRBV7-3|once
TGTGCCAGCAGCCCGGGGCAGCCCGGGAAAGATACGCAGTATTTT
CASSPGQPGKDTQYF
>TRBD1|TRBJ2-3|TRBV7-9|NA
TGTGCCAGCAGCGGGGACAGGGGGCGGGAAGATACGCAGTATTTT
CASSGDRGREDTQYF